These 18 T cell receptor beta chains were all obtained from the same sample, sequenced in a study of blood T cells in healthy people across ages. Together with a sample-barcoded 5' primer, a J-beta primer mix was included in a second PCR lasting 7 to 11 cycles. TCRdb independently ran MiXCR on the 5' RACE reads; one entry per CDR3 protein. This sample has roughly 2 million distinct CDR3 sequences, with 49% found just once. The sample was blood. These receptors were taken from a woman in her 40s in good health.

As to this clonotype: Possible read error: a much larger clone is one base away. V is TRBV7-2 and J is TRBJ2-7; TRBD1 is a possible D gene (5 bases). With 2 bases removed from V and 3 bases from J, the gap between germline ends came to 14 bases. The CDR3 sequence is 15 residues long. Looked up from germline, CDR1 is SGHTA and CDR2 is FQGNSA. CDR3 protein: CASSLPGQANYEQYF. CDR3 DNA sequence: TGTGCCAGCAGCTTACCAGGGCAGGCGAACTACGAGCAGTACTTC. Combining the CDR3 with reference TRBV7-2 and TRBJ2-7 gives the whole variable domain GAGVSQSPSNKVTEKGKDVELRCDPISGHTALYWYRQSLGQGLEFLIYFQGNSAPDKSGLPSDRFSAERTGGSVSTLTIQRTQQEDSAVYLCASSLPGQANYEQYFGPGTRLTVT.

This clonotype was counted once. The rearrangement links TRBV28 to TRBJ2-5; 10 bases are shared with TRBD2. The V segment lost 7 bases and the J segment 2 bases; nucleotides outside the gene matches: 10. Per the germline V gene, CDR1 is MDHEN and CDR2 is SYDVKM. This CDR3 is 16 amino acids long. The chain's CDR3 is CASTQGGSGGQETQYF. In nucleotides, the CDR3 is TGTGCCAGCACCCAGGGAGGTAGCGGGGGGCAAGAGACCCAGTACTTC.

The V call is TRBV12-3 or TRBV12-4, the J call TRBJ1-4; TRBD1 might be the D (5 bases). The ends were cut back, 4 bases at V and 8 bases at J, with 11 bases in the middle. This CDR3 region has 13 residues. Here the CDR3 reads CASSWRGWEKLFF. The CDR3 DNA reads TGTGCCAGCAGTTGGAGGGGTTGGGAAAAACTGTTTTTT.

This clonotype has more than one count but fewer than ten. The CDR3 sequence is CASSPPGGRQETQYF. The DNA for the CDR3 is TGTGCCAGCAGCCCGCCGGGGGGCAGACAAGAGACCCAGTACTTC. J is TRBJ2-5 and V is TRBV7-2; a weak D match, TRBD2 (7 bases). Trimming removed 5 bases at V and 2 bases at J, with 15 bases between. Germline CDR1 and CDR2: SGHTA and FQGNSA. The length of the CDR3 is 15 residues.

J is TRBJ2-1 and V is TRBV20-1; TRBD1 aligns across 8 bases. CDR1 and CDR2 from the germline V gene are DFQATT and SNEGSKA (reference sequence). The trim removed 0 bases at V and 4 bases at J, leaving 2 bases unmatched. This CDR3 is 14 amino acids long. CDR3 in DNA: TGCAGTGCTAGAGAATGGACAGGGTACAATGAGCAGTTCTTC. It is translated as CSAREWTGYNEQFF.

The chain couples TRBV28 to TRBJ1-5, with D perhaps TRBD1 (5 bases). Germline CDR1 MDHEN, CDR2 SYDVKM. The CDR3 totals 12 residues. V lost 8 bases and J 7 bases, leaving 12 bases between the germline ends. In DNA form, the CDR3 reads TGTGCCAGCGGCTCAGGGCCCCAGCCCCAGCATTTT. It specifies CASGSGPQPQHF.

The V and J genes are TRBV2 and TRBJ2-1; 9 bases align to TRBD1. With 8 bases clipped from V and 3 bases from J, the junction kept 2 bases outside the gene matches. Germline-derived CDR1 and CDR2 are SNHLY and FYNNEI. There are 13 residues in the CDR3. CDR3 amino acids: CASRQGDYNEQFF. In nucleotides, the CDR3 is TGTGCCAGCCGACAGGGGGACTACAATGAGCAGTTCTTC.

This clonotype appeared a few times. The rearrangement links TRBV27 to TRBJ1-2; weak D call: TRBD1 (6 bases). Germline CDR1 reads MNHEY; CDR2 reads SMNVEV (reference sequence). Trimming removed 7 bases from V and 6 bases from J, with 21 bases in between. CDR3 length: 15 residues. CDR3 DNA sequence: TGTGCCAGCATGGACCGTGGGGGGCGAAGGGATGGCTACACCTTC. Translated: CASMDRGGRRDGYTF.

V usage is TRBV6-6 and J usage is TRBJ1-4, with D maybe TRBD1 (5 bases). Germline CDR1 and CDR2: MNHNY and SVGAGI (reference sequence). Trimming pared 0 bases from V and 8 bases from J, leaving 16 bases between. CDR3 size: 16 residues. The CDR3 loop is CASSYSRSGADEKLFF. The CDR3 DNA sequence: TGTGCCAGCAGTTACTCTAGATCCGGGGCGGACGAAAAACTGTTTTTT.

This clonotype has more than one count but fewer than ten. The J gene is TRBJ1-5, the V gene TRBV6-2 or TRBV6-3; D perhaps matches TRBD1 (5 bases). Trimming stripped 6 bases from V and 0 bases from J, with 9 bases between. There are 14 residues in the CDR3. From germline, CDR1 is MNHEY and CDR2 SVGEGT. The CDR3 DNA sequence: TGTGCCAGCAGCATACAGGATAGCAATCAGCCCCAGCATTTT. As protein: CASSIQDSNQPQHF.

This clonotype was detected a few times. The chain is built from TRBV14 and TRBJ2-3; the match to TRBD2 covers 9 bases. V dropped 1 base and J dropped 2; count of bases not matched to a gene: 4. Germline loops: CDR1 SGHDN, CDR2 FVKESK. CDR3 length equals 16 residues. CDR3 sequence (DNA): TGTGCCAGCAGCCAAGTAGCGGGGGTGACCACAGATACGCAGTATTTT. Protein sequence: CASSQVAGVTTDTQYF. Supplemented by reference TRBV14 and TRBJ2-3, the full variable domain reads EAGVTQFPSHSVIEKGQTVTLRCDPISGHDNLYWYRRVMGKEIKFLLHFVKESKQDESGMPNNRFLAERTGGTYSTLKVQPAELEDSGVYFCASSQVAGVTTDTQYFGPGTRLTVL.

This chain connects TRBV25-1 to TRBJ2-1; weak D call: TRBD2 (5 bases). The CDR3 is 14 residues long. The germline V gene encodes CDR1 MGHDK and CDR2 SYGVNS. Between the trimmed V and J ends, which lost 3 bases and 5 bases, there was a span of 11 bases. The CDR3 coding sequence is TGTGCCAGCAGTGATCGGCTAGCCCACAATGAGCAGTTCTTC. It yields the protein CASSDRLAHNEQFF.

The chain recombines TRBV29-1 with TRBJ1-2; TRBD1 matches at 11 bases. CDR1 SQVTM and CDR2 ANQGSEA come from the germline V gene. V gave up 1 base and J gave up 8 bases; unmatched junction bases: 6. The CDR3 extends over 14 amino acids. CDR3 sequence (DNA): TGCAGCGTTGAAGGGACAGGGGGCTTGGGCGGCTACACCTTC. Its protein product is CSVEGTGGLGGYTF.

In the case of this clonotype: A much larger clone differs from this one at a single base, so this may be a read error. The gene calls are TRBV15 and TRBJ2-1, with D perhaps matching TRBD2 (9 bases). The J call may be faulty, since TRBJ2-7 better matches the DNA end. The V gene's germline CDR1 is LNHNV and CDR2 YYDKDF (reference sequence). CDR3 length: 15 residues. The CDR3 coding sequence is TGTGCCACCAGCACCCTAGCGGGGACAGGAGATGAGCAGTACTTC. This sequence encodes CATSTLAGTGDEQYF.

This clonotype was observed at least ten times. The chain joins TRBV29-1 to TRBJ2-1, with TRBD1 identical over 8 bases. This CDR3 region has 13 residues. V was pared by 7 bases and J by 1 base, with 3 bases of the junction left unmatched. Germline lookup yields CDR1 SQVTM and CDR2 ANQGSEA. As DNA, the CDR3 is TGCAGCGGTCGGACAGGGTCCTACAATGAGCAGTTCTTC. Translation: CSGRTGSYNEQFF.

The gene calls are TRBV27 and TRBJ2-1; tentative D call: TRBD1 (7 bases). Per the germline V gene, CDR1 is MNHEY and CDR2 is SMNVEV (reference sequence). This CDR3 has 16 residues. The V gene lost 5 bases and the J gene lost 5 bases, with 19 bases spanning the gap. The CDR3 DNA is TGTGCCAGCAGTACTCCAGCCGCGGGACAGCACAATGAGCAGTTCTTC. This sequence encodes CASSTPAAGQHNEQFF.

Turning to this clonotype: At one end, the junction sequence differs from germline, possibly due to a read error. The V and J genes are TRBV10-3 and TRBJ2-3; D gene uncertain. Germline CDR1 ENHRY, CDR2 SYGVKD. The CDR3 runs to 12 residues. The CDR3 bases are TGTGCCATCTCCAGAGGCCCAGAGACGCAGTATTTT. Translating it yields CAISRGPETQYF.

The table lists this clonotype with a few counts. The chain is built from TRBV20-1 and TRBJ2-7; D unresolved. Trimming shortened V by 0 bases and J by 3 bases, and 6 bases separated the two germline ends. The germline V gene encodes CDR1 DFQATT and CDR2 SNEGSKA (reference sequence). The CDR3 consists of 12 residues. The CDR3 DNA sequence: TGCAGTGCTAGAGACCAATACTACGAGCAGTACTTC. Translation: CSARDQYYEQYF.